This paragraph covers one TCR beta chain sequence. This entry is derived from a study of blood T cell repertoires in COVID-19. V was trimmed by 9 bases and J by 0 bases, leaving 18 bases between them. The CDR3 runs to 16 residues. Germline V CDR1 and CDR2: LNHDA, SQIVND (reference sequence). Using immunoSEQ multiplex PCR, the repertoire was profiled, and TCRdb retains in-frame clones only, with some absent. The sample consists of around 300,000 clones, roughly 86% of them appearing once. The V gene is TRBV19, the J gene TRBJ1-5; tentatively, D is TRBD1 (5 bases). The sequenced sample consisted of PBMCs or T cells enriched from blood (not recorded which). This receptor was identified in a woman aged 55-69 years who had recovered from COVID-19. The CDR3, as DNA: TGTGCCAGCAAGCCCAGGACAACTAATAGCAATCAGCCCCAGCATTTT. Residues: CASKPRTTNSNQPQHF.